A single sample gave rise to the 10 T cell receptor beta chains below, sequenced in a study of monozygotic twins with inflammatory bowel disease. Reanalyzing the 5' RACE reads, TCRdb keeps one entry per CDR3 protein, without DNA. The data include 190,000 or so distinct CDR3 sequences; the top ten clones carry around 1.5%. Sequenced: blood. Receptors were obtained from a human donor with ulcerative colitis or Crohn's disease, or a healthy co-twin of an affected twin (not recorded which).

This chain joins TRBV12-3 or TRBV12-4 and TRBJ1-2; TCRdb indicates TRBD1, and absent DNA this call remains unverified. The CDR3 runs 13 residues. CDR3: CASTSRENYGYTF.

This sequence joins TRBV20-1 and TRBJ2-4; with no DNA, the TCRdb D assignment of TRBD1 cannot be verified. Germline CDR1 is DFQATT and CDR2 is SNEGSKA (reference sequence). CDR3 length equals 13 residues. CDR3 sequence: CSALDRTKNIQYF.

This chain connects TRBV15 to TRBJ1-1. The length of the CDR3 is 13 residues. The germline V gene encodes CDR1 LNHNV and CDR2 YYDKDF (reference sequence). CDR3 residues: CATEDAGGTEAFF.

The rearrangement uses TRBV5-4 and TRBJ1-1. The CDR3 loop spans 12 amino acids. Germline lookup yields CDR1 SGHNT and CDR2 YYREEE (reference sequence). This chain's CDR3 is CASSYQRTEAFF.

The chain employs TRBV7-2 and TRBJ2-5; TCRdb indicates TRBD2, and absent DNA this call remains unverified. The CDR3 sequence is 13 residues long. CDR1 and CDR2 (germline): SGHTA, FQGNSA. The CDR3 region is CASSLRTEETQYF.

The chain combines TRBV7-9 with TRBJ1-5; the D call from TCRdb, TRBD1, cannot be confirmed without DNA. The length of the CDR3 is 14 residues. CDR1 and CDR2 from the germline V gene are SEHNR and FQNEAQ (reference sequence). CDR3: CASRNSGNDQPQHF.

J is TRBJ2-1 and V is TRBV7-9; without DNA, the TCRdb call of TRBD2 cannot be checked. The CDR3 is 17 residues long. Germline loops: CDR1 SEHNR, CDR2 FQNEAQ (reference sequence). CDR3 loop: CASSTKTRGSIHNEQFF.

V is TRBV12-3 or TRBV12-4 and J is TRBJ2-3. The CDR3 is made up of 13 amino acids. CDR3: CASSTVGPDTQYF.

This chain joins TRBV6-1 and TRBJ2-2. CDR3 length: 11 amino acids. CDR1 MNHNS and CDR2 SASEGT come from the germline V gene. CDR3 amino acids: CASLGGGELFF.

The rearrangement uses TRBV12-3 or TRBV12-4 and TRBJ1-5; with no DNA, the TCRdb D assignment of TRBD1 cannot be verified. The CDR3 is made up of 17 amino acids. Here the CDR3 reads CASSQRATGVNNQPQHF.